The rows below give T cell receptor beta chains drawn from one sample of a study of T cell responses to AZD1222 COVID-19 vaccine. The data were produced by immunoSEQ multiplex PCR, yet TCRdb's version contains in-frame clones alone and is incomplete. The table includes 120,000 to 150,000 clones, about 92% detected once. Sequenced here: peripheral blood, sampled on day 0 of AZD1222 vaccination. The receptors stem from an adult in good health. Both conserved end residues are part of each CDR3. The order of the fields is clone size, D gene, J gene, CDR3 length, V gene, CDR3 protein, CDR3 DNA. The D gene is left open where the match is weak. Part of the rows lack a size; the others show once, few, many or a class for expanded clones.

clone size: .; D gene: .; J gene: TRBJ2-5; CDR3 length: 13; V gene: TRBV12-3/TRBV12-4; CDR3 protein: CASLRTNQETQYF; CDR3 DNA: TGTGCCAGTCTCCGGACTAATCAAGAGACCCAGTACTTC
clone size: .; D gene: .; J gene: TRBJ2-7; CDR3 length: 15; V gene: TRBV7-2; CDR3 protein: CASNLGGGSSYEQYF; CDR3 DNA: TGTGCCAGCAACCTAGGAGGAGGAAGCTCCTACGAGCAGTACTTC
clone size: once; D gene: .; J gene: TRBJ1-1; CDR3 length: 14; V gene: TRBV7-2; CDR3 protein: CASSSGTVNTEAFF; CDR3 DNA: TGTGCCAGCAGTTCTGGGACGGTGAACACTGAAGCTTTCTTT
clone size: .; D gene: TRBD2; J gene: TRBJ2-5; CDR3 length: 16; V gene: TRBV7-9; CDR3 protein: CASSNTSGGYQETQYF; CDR3 DNA: TGTGCCAGCAGCAATACTAGCGGAGGGTACCAAGAGACCCAGTACTTC
clone size: .; D gene: .; J gene: TRBJ2-7; CDR3 length: 11; V gene: TRBV29-1; CDR3 protein: CSVERDYEQYF; CDR3 DNA: TGCAGCGTTGAACGGGACTACGAGCAGTACTTC
clone size: .; D gene: .; J gene: TRBJ2-7; CDR3 length: 11; V gene: TRBV3-1/TRBV3-2; CDR3 protein: CASSQGQEQYF; CDR3 DNA: TGTGCCAGCAGCCAAGGCCAGGAGCAGTACTTC
clone size: .; D gene: .; J gene: TRBJ1-5; CDR3 length: 15; V gene: TRBV19; CDR3 protein: CASSISGPLNQPQHF; CDR3 DNA: TGTGCCAGTAGTATTTCGGGACCGCTCAATCAGCCCCAGCATTTT
clone size: .; D gene: .; J gene: TRBJ2-1; CDR3 length: 12; V gene: TRBV4-3; CDR3 protein: CASSQADHEQFF; CDR3 DNA: TGCGCCAGCAGCCAAGCAGACCATGAGCAGTTCTTC
clone size: .; D gene: .; J gene: TRBJ2-7; CDR3 length: 16; V gene: TRBV3-1/TRBV3-2; CDR3 protein: CASSQVGISGTYEQYF; CDR3 DNA: TGTGCCAGCAGCCAAGTCGGGATTAGCGGAACCTACGAGCAGTACTTC
clone size: once; D gene: .; J gene: TRBJ2-7; CDR3 length: 12; V gene: TRBV30; CDR3 protein: CAWTSQGGEQYF; CDR3 DNA: TGTGCCTGGACTAGCCAGGGAGGCGAGCAGTACTTC
clone size: .; D gene: .; J gene: TRBJ1-1; CDR3 length: 13; V gene: TRBV2; CDR3 protein: CASSLQGNTEAFF; CDR3 DNA: TGTGCCAGCAGTTTACAGGGGAACACTGAAGCTTTCTTT
clone size: .; D gene: .; J gene: TRBJ2-7; CDR3 length: 15; V gene: TRBV30; CDR3 protein: CAWSVSAGLPYEQYF; CDR3 DNA: TGTGCCTGGAGTGTTTCGGCAGGCCTACCCTACGAGCAGTACTTC
clone size: .; D gene: .; J gene: TRBJ2-3; CDR3 length: 11; V gene: TRBV9; CDR3 protein: CASSVADTQYF; CDR3 DNA: TGTGCCAGCAGCGTAGCAGATACGCAGTATTTT
clone size: .; D gene: .; J gene: TRBJ1-2; CDR3 length: 13; V gene: TRBV12-3/TRBV12-4; CDR3 protein: CASSFDTETGYTF; CDR3 DNA: TGTGCCAGCAGTTTTGACACAGAGACTGGCTACACCTTC
clone size: .; D gene: TRBD1; J gene: TRBJ1-4; CDR3 length: 15; V gene: TRBV18; CDR3 protein: CASSPGTGVGEKLFF; CDR3 DNA: TGTGCCAGCTCACCGGGAACAGGGGTTGGGGAAAAACTGTTTTTT
clone size: .; D gene: TRBD1; J gene: TRBJ1-5; CDR3 length: 18; V gene: TRBV19; CDR3 protein: CASSIWTGGLFGNQPQHF; CDR3 DNA: TGTGCCAGTAGTATATGGACAGGTGGCTTGTTCGGCAATCAGCCCCAGCATTTT
clone size: .; D gene: TRBD1; J gene: TRBJ1-5; CDR3 length: 15; V gene: TRBV7-9; CDR3 protein: CASSGTGGIGQPQHF; CDR3 DNA: TGTGCCAGCAGCGGGACAGGGGGCATAGGACAGCCCCAGCATTTT
clone size: .; D gene: TRBD1; J gene: TRBJ2-5; CDR3 length: 15; V gene: TRBV11-3; CDR3 protein: CASSPTGTGQETQYF; CDR3 DNA: TGTGCCAGCAGCCCAACCGGGACAGGGCAAGAGACCCAGTACTTC
clone size: .; D gene: .; J gene: TRBJ2-6; CDR3 length: 15; V gene: TRBV27; CDR3 protein: CASTIDSSGANVLTF; CDR3 DNA: TGTGCCAGCACAATCGACAGCTCTGGGGCCAACGTCCTGACTTTC
clone size: .; D gene: .; J gene: TRBJ1-1; CDR3 length: 14; V gene: TRBV7-9; CDR3 protein: CASSLENRNTEAFF; CDR3 DNA: TGTGCCAGCAGCTTAGAAAACCGGAACACTGAAGCTTTCTTT
clone size: .; D gene: .; J gene: TRBJ1-1; CDR3 length: 14; V gene: TRBV7-9; CDR3 protein: CASSPNHPNTEAFF; CDR3 DNA: TGTGCCAGCAGCCCAAACCACCCGAACACTGAAGCTTTCTTT
clone size: .; D gene: .; J gene: TRBJ2-2; CDR3 length: 15; V gene: TRBV11-2; CDR3 protein: CASSLGVSGRGELFF; CDR3 DNA: TGTGCCAGCAGCTTAGGGGTTTCGGGTCGCGGGGAGCTGTTTTTT
clone size: once; D gene: TRBD1; J gene: TRBJ1-6; CDR3 length: 14; V gene: TRBV3-1/TRBV3-2; CDR3 protein: CASSPGQDGSPLHF; CDR3 DNA: TGTGCCAGCAGCCCGGGACAGGATGGTTCACCCCTCCACTTT
clone size: .; D gene: .; J gene: TRBJ1-5; CDR3 length: 15; V gene: TRBV7-2; CDR3 protein: CASSLESSNNQPQHF; CDR3 DNA: TGTGCCAGCAGCTTAGAAAGCAGCAACAATCAGCCCCAGCATTTT
clone size: once; D gene: .; J gene: TRBJ2-1; CDR3 length: 15; V gene: TRBV15; CDR3 protein: CATSRDSSSYNEQFF; CDR3 DNA: TGTGCCACCAGCAGAGATTCGAGCTCCTACAATGAGCAGTTCTTC
clone size: once; D gene: .; J gene: TRBJ1-2; CDR3 length: 11; V gene: TRBV19; CDR3 protein: CASQDLYGYTF; CDR3 DNA: TGTGCCAGCCAAGACCTCTATGGCTACACCTTC
clone size: .; D gene: .; J gene: TRBJ1-3; CDR3 length: 14; V gene: TRBV3-1/TRBV3-2; CDR3 protein: CASSQGGSGNTIYF; CDR3 DNA: TGTGCCAGCAGCCAGGGGGGGTCTGGAAACACCATATATTTT
clone size: .; D gene: .; J gene: TRBJ2-2; CDR3 length: 15; V gene: TRBV4-1; CDR3 protein: CASSKIHNYPGELFF; CDR3 DNA: TGCGCCAGCAGCAAGATACACAACTACCCCGGGGAGCTGTTTTTT
clone size: .; D gene: .; J gene: TRBJ2-3; CDR3 length: 15; V gene: TRBV21-1; CDR3 protein: CASSKEGATTDTQYF; CDR3 DNA: TGTGCCAGCAGCAAAGAAGGGGCCACTACAGATACGCAGTATTTT
clone size: .; D gene: .; J gene: TRBJ2-2; CDR3 length: 13; V gene: TRBV6-6; CDR3 protein: CASKGSLTGELFF; CDR3 DNA: TGTGCCAGCAAAGGGTCTCTCACCGGGGAGCTGTTTTTT
clone size: .; D gene: .; J gene: TRBJ1-2; CDR3 length: 12; V gene: TRBV27; CDR3 protein: CASRDRSYGYTF; CDR3 DNA: TGTGCCAGCAGAGACAGGAGTTATGGCTACACCTTC
clone size: .; D gene: TRBD2; J gene: TRBJ2-7; CDR3 length: 13; V gene: TRBV7-2; CDR3 protein: CASSLVGGGEQYF; CDR3 DNA: TGTGCCAGCAGCTTAGTTGGGGGAGGGGAGCAGTACTTC
clone size: .; D gene: TRBD1; J gene: TRBJ1-6; CDR3 length: 16; V gene: TRBV7-8; CDR3 protein: CASSSLGTEYNSPLHF; CDR3 DNA: TGTGCCAGCAGCTCCCTAGGGACAGAGTATAATTCACCCCTCCACTTT
clone size: .; D gene: .; J gene: TRBJ2-1; CDR3 length: 20; V gene: TRBV7-6; CDR3 protein: CASSLTSPPTTWSSYNEQFF; CDR3 DNA: TGTGCCAGCAGCTTGACTTCTCCCCCGACTACCTGGAGCTCCTACAATGAGCAGTTCTTC
clone size: .; D gene: TRBD2; J gene: TRBJ2-1; CDR3 length: 16; V gene: TRBV3-1/TRBV3-2; CDR3 protein: CASSLEDWRGGHEQFF; CDR3 DNA: TGTGCCAGCAGCCTAGAAGATTGGAGGGGAGGGCATGAGCAGTTCTTC
clone size: once; D gene: .; J gene: TRBJ1-4; CDR3 length: 13; V gene: TRBV6-5; CDR3 protein: CASNAGSNEKLFF; CDR3 DNA: TGTGCCAGCAACGCAGGGTCTAATGAAAAACTGTTTTTT
clone size: .; D gene: TRBD1; J gene: TRBJ1-4; CDR3 length: 17; V gene: TRBV5-4; CDR3 protein: CASSSRQGAGANEKLFF; CDR3 DNA: TGTGCCAGCAGCTCTCGACAGGGGGCGGGGGCTAATGAAAAACTGTTTTTT
clone size: .; D gene: TRBD2; J gene: TRBJ2-7; CDR3 length: 14; V gene: TRBV7-2; CDR3 protein: CASSPGLAGIEQYF; CDR3 DNA: TGTGCCAGCAGCCCGGGACTAGCGGGAATCGAGCAGTACTTC
clone size: .; D gene: .; J gene: TRBJ1-1; CDR3 length: 12; V gene: TRBV12-3/TRBV12-4; CDR3 protein: CASSLGPAEAFF; CDR3 DNA: TGTGCCAGCAGTTTAGGTCCGGCGGAAGCTTTCTTT
clone size: once; D gene: .; J gene: TRBJ1-1; CDR3 length: 15; V gene: TRBV5-1; CDR3 protein: CASSLVGQGLSEAFF; CDR3 DNA: TGCGCCAGCAGCTTAGTAGGGCAGGGTTTATCTGAAGCTTTCTTT
clone size: .; D gene: TRBD2; J gene: TRBJ2-7; CDR3 length: 15; V gene: TRBV29-1; CDR3 protein: CSVENPSGRAYEQYF; CDR3 DNA: TGCAGCGTTGAAAATCCTAGCGGGAGGGCCTACGAGCAGTACTTC
clone size: .; D gene: .; J gene: TRBJ1-1; CDR3 length: 15; V gene: TRBV4-1; CDR3 protein: CASSQAKGLDTEAFF; CDR3 DNA: TGCGCCAGCAGCCAAGCTAAGGGGCTTGACACTGAAGCTTTCTTT
clone size: .; D gene: .; J gene: TRBJ2-5; CDR3 length: 14; V gene: TRBV6-5; CDR3 protein: CASRINRAGGTQYF; CDR3 DNA: TGTGCCAGCAGGATTAACAGGGCCGGAGGGACCCAGTACTTC
clone size: once; D gene: .; J gene: TRBJ1-2; CDR3 length: 15; V gene: TRBV3-1/TRBV3-2; CDR3 protein: CASSQDSTGFYGYTF; CDR3 DNA: TGTGCCAGCAGCCAAGATTCAACGGGGTTTTATGGCTACACCTTC
clone size: .; D gene: .; J gene: TRBJ2-7; CDR3 length: 12; V gene: TRBV7-2; CDR3 protein: CASSPTIYEQYF; CDR3 DNA: TGTGCCAGCAGCCCGACCATCTACGAGCAGTACTTC
clone size: .; D gene: TRBD1; J gene: TRBJ2-1; CDR3 length: 15; V gene: TRBV7-8; CDR3 protein: CASSPRTGGRNEQFF; CDR3 DNA: TGTGCCAGCAGCCCTCGGACAGGGGGCCGCAATGAGCAGTTCTTC
clone size: once; D gene: TRBD2; J gene: TRBJ2-7; CDR3 length: 15; V gene: TRBV5-4; CDR3 protein: CASSLAGTLAAEQYF; CDR3 DNA: TGTGCCAGCAGCTTGGCGGGGACCCTAGCGGCCGAGCAGTACTTC
clone size: .; D gene: TRBD1; J gene: TRBJ2-1; CDR3 length: 15; V gene: TRBV9; CDR3 protein: CASSAGQGVYNEQFF; CDR3 DNA: TGTGCCAGCAGCGCGGGACAGGGGGTCTACAATGAGCAGTTCTTC
clone size: .; D gene: .; J gene: TRBJ2-7; CDR3 length: 15; V gene: TRBV4-3; CDR3 protein: CASSQEASREHEQYF; CDR3 DNA: TGCGCCAGCAGCCAAGAGGCTTCCAGGGAACACGAGCAGTACTTC
clone size: .; D gene: .; J gene: TRBJ2-7; CDR3 length: 12; V gene: TRBV6-5; CDR3 protein: CASSYGSNEQYF; CDR3 DNA: TGTGCCAGCAGTTATGGTTCCAACGAGCAGTACTTC
clone size: .; D gene: .; J gene: TRBJ1-2; CDR3 length: 15; V gene: TRBV7-8; CDR3 protein: CASSWEAGRFYGYTF; CDR3 DNA: TGTGCCAGCAGCTGGGAGGCGGGGCGGTTCTATGGCTACACCTTC
clone size: .; D gene: .; J gene: TRBJ2-7; CDR3 length: 15; V gene: TRBV7-2; CDR3 protein: CASSLQGDTLYEQYF; CDR3 DNA: TGTGCCAGCAGCTTACAAGGGGACACCCTCTACGAGCAGTACTTC